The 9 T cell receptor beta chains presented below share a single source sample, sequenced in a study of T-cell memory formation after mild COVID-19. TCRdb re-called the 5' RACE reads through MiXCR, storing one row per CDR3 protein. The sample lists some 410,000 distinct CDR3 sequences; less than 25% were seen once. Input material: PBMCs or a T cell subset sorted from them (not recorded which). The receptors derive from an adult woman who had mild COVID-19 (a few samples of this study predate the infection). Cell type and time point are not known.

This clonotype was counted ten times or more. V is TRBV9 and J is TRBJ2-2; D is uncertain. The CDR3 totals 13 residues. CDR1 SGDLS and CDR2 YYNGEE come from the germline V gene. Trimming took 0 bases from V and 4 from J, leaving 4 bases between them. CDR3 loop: CASSVGGTGELFF. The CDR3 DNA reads TGTGCCAGCAGCGTAGGGGGCACCGGGGAGCTGTTTTTT.

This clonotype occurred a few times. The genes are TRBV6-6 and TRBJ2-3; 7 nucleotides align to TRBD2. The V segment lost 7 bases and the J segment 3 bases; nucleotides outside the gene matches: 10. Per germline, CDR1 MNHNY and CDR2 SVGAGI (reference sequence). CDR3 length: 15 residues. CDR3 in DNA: TGTGCCAGCACCCTAGGCGGGAGACGGACAGATACGCAGTATTTT. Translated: CASTLGGRRTDTQYF.

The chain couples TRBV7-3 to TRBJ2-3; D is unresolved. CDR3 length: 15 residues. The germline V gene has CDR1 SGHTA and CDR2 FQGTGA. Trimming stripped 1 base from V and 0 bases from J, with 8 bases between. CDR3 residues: CASSLSGYSTDTQYF. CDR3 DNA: TGTGCCAGCAGCTTAAGCGGCTATAGCACAGATACGCAGTATTTT.

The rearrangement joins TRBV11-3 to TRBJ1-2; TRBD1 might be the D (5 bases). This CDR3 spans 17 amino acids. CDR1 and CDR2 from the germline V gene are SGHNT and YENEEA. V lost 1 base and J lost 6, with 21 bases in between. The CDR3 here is CASSLVPPRGRVNGYTF. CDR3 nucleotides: TGTGCCAGCAGCTTAGTACCCCCCCGAGGCAGGGTTAATGGCTACACCTTC.

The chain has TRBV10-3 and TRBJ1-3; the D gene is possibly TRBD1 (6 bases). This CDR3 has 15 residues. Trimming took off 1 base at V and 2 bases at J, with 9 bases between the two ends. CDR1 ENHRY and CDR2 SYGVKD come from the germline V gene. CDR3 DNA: TGTGCCATCAGTGAGTGGGGGCTAGCTGGAAACACCATATATTTT. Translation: CAISEWGLAGNTIYF.

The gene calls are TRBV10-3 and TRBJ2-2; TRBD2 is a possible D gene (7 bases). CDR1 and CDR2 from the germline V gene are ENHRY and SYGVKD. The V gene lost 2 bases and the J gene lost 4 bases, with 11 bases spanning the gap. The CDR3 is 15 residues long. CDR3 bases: TGTGCCATCAGTGAGGAGGGGGGGTCCACCGGGGAGCTGTTTTTT. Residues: CAISEEGGSTGELFF.

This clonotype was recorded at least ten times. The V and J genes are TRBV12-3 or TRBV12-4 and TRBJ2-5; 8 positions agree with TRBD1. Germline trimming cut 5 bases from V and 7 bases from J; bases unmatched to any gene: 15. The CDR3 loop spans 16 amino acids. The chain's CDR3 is CASSIARAGGGWTQYF. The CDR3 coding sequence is TGTGCCAGCAGTATCGCCAGGGCAGGGGGCGGGTGGACCCAGTACTTC.

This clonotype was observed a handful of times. The CDR3 DNA reads TGCAGTGCTCAAGAGGGGAATCAGCCCCAGCATTTT. This codes for CSAQEGNQPQHF. This chain connects TRBV20-1 to TRBJ1-5, with D perhaps matching TRBD1 (5 bases). The CDR3 totals 12 residues. With 5 bases removed from V and 4 bases from J, the gap between germline ends came to 9 bases. CDR1 and CDR2 (germline): DFQATT, SNEGSKA (reference sequence).

CDR3 in DNA: TGTGCCACCAGCAGAGATCTCCCGGGAATGGACGAGCAGTACTTC. Translated: CATSRDLPGMDEQYF. The gene calls are TRBV15 and TRBJ2-7; D might be TRBD2 (5 bases). The CDR3 is 15 amino acids. Trimming cost V 0 bases and J 5 bases, with 14 bases left between them. The germline V gene encodes CDR1 LNHNV and CDR2 YYDKDF (reference sequence).